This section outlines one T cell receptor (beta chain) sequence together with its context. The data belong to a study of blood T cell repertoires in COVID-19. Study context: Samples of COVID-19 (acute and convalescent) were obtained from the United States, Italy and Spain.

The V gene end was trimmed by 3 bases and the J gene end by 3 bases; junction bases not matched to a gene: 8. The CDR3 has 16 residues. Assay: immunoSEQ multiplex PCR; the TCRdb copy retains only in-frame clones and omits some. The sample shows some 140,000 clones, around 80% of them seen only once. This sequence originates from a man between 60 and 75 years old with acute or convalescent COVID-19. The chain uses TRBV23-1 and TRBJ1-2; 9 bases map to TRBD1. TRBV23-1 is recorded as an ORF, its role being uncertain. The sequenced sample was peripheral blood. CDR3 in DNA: TGCGCCAGCAGTCACATTCCACAGGGGGCGTACTATGGCTACACCTTC. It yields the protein CASSHIPQGAYYGYTF.